This T cell receptor (beta chain) was recovered during a study of cytomegalovirus exposure and HLA in healthy donors. Across the whole study: Among about 179 million T cells, an earlier analysis found 90 million to 130 million unique TCR beta sequences. Study-wide results and limits: TRBV6-2, TRBV6-3 and other indistinguishable V segments were excluded. Confirmation was obtained in vitro that a few CMV-associated chains are specific for CMV antigens.

This CDR3 is 12 amino acids long. V gave up 2 bases and J gave up 4 bases, with 4 bases separating them. CDR1 SGHVS and CDR2 FNYEAQ come from the germline V gene. Use of 60 Vbeta and 13 Jbeta primers characterized the PCR. Profiling relied on immunoSEQ multiplex PCR, and the TCRdb table lists in-frame clones only, not all of them. The sample yields about 120,000 clones, about 80% seen once. Notes on this clone: Its antigen is not identified.

Samples came from healthy bone marrow donors. The sequence was obtained from a woman aged 18-29 years in good health and CMV-seronegative. Material for sequencing was PBMCs. V and J are TRBV7-6 and TRBJ2-3; the D is unclear. The CDR3 spells CASSLPADTQYF. DNA for the CDR3: TGTGCCAGCAGCTTACCCGCAGATACGCAGTATTTT.